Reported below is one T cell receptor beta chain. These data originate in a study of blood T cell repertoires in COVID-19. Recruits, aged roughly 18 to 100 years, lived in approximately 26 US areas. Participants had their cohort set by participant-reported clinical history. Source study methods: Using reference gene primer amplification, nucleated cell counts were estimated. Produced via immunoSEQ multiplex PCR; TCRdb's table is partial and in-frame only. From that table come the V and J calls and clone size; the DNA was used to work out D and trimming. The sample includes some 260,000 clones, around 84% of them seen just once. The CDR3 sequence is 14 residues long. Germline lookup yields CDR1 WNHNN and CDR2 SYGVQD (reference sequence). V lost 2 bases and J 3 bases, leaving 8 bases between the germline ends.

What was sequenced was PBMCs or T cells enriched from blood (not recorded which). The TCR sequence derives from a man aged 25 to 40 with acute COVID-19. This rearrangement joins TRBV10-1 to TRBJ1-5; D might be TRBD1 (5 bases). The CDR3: CASSERGDNQPQHF. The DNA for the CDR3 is TGCGCCAGCAGTGAGCGGGGGGACAATCAGCCCCAGCATTTT.